Each of the 12 T cell receptor beta chains below was sequenced from the same sample in a study of cytomegalovirus exposure and HLA in healthy donors. Amplification used 60 Vbeta primers and 13 Jbeta primers. Measured with immunoSEQ multiplex PCR; TCRdb has only the in-frame clones, and not every one. Seen here are some 110,000 clones, approximately 58% observed once, and the top ten hold roughly 2%. The sequenced sample consisted of PBMCs. The receptors derive from a woman in her twenties or thirties in good health and CMV-seronegative.

The J gene is TRBJ1-5, the V gene TRBV28, with a possible D match to TRBD1 (6 bases). The CDR3 totals 16 residues. V was pared by 7 bases and J by 4 bases, with 20 bases between. Germline assignment: CDR1 MDHEN and CDR2 SYDVKM. DNA of the CDR3: TGTGCCAGCAACCTCCTCCCGGGGACACTTAATCAGCCCCAGCATTTT. It specifies CASNLLPGTLNQPQHF.

In this sample, this clone turned up a few times. The gene calls are TRBV9 and TRBJ1-2; maybe TRBD1 (6 bases). Trimming shortened V by 4 bases and J by 0 bases, and 7 bases separated the two germline ends. Germline loops: CDR1 SGDLS, CDR2 YYNGEE. This CDR3 region has 13 residues. The CDR3 DNA is TGTGCCAGCAGCCGGGACACTAACTATGGCTACACCTTC. Its translation is CASSRDTNYGYTF.

This chain connects TRBV9 to TRBJ2-1; 8 bases fit TRBD2. The germline V gene has CDR1 SGDLS and CDR2 YYNGEE. CDR3 length: 16 residues. With 2 bases clipped from V and 4 bases from J, the junction kept 8 bases outside the gene matches. The CDR3 loop reads CASSVGVGRGYNEQFF. The CDR3 region has the DNA TGTGCCAGCAGCGTTGGTGTCGGGAGGGGGTACAATGAGCAGTTCTTC.

The rearrangement uses TRBV29-1 and TRBJ1-1; 7 bases are shared with TRBD1. The CDR3 extends over 14 amino acids. Trimming removed 8 bases from V and 0 bases from J; junction bases left unmatched: 9. From germline, CDR1 is SQVTM and CDR2 ANQGSEA. The CDR3 loop is CSIRQGQLNTEAFF. CDR3 bases: TGCAGCATCCGACAGGGACAATTGAACACTGAAGCTTTCTTT.

The CDR3 DNA follows: TGTGCCAGCAGCTTAGCGGGAGGTCCACCGAATGAGCAGTTCTTC. Its protein product is CASSLAGGPPNEQFF. The V gene is TRBV7-9, the J gene TRBJ2-1; D is perhaps TRBD2 (6 bases). The germline V gene encodes CDR1 SEHNR and CDR2 FQNEAQ (reference sequence). V was trimmed by 0 bases and J by 7 bases, leaving 13 bases between them. The CDR3 is 15 amino acids.

The chain joins TRBV5-1 to TRBJ1-1, with D perhaps TRBD1 (6 bases). The CDR3 spans 15 residues. The V and J ends lost 1 base and 5 bases respectively, with 15 bases between them. Per the germline V gene, CDR1 is SGHRS and CDR2 is YFSETQ. CDR3 sequence: CASSLSLAGETEAFF. CDR3 nucleotides: TGCGCCAGCAGCTTGTCTTTGGCAGGGGAGACTGAAGCTTTCTTT.

The CDR3 reads CAWKTGLPNSPLHF. The DNA of the CDR3 is TGTGCCTGGAAGACAGGCCTACCTAATTCACCCCTCCACTTT. The chain has TRBV30 and TRBJ1-6; possible D gene TRBD1, 6 bases. This CDR3 contains 14 residues. The germline V and J ends were trimmed by 4 bases and 6 bases, with 13 bases remaining between them. Germline values: CDR1 GTSNPN, CDR2 SVGIG (reference sequence).

The chain joins TRBV2 to TRBJ2-7; 7 nucleotides match TRBD1. The junction had 9 bases not matched to a gene; V was cut back by 3 bases and J by 7 bases. CDR3 size: 14 residues. Germline CDR1 is SNHLY and CDR2 is FYNNEI. The CDR3 sequence is CASSEPGQVEEQYF. CDR3 coding DNA: TGTGCCAGCAGTGAGCCCGGACAGGTTGAAGAGCAGTACTTC.

The CDR3 protein is CASTQTGRETQYF. The CDR3 DNA is TGTGCCAGCACTCAGACAGGGCGTGAGACCCAGTACTTC. The V call is TRBV6-5, the J call TRBJ2-5; TRBD1 agrees at 7 bases. V shed 7 bases and J 5 bases; nucleotides not matched to a gene: 7. The germline CDR1 and CDR2 sequences are MNHEY and SVGAGI. This CDR3 region has 13 residues.

This clone was counted a few times. The chain links TRBV28 to TRBJ2-4; D gene ambiguous. Germline V CDR1 and CDR2: MDHEN, SYDVKM. The V end was cut by 7 bases, the J end by 5 bases, with 18 bases between. This CDR3 spans 15 amino acids. The CDR3 region is CASTAPAGLENIQYF. The CDR3 DNA is TGTGCCAGCACCGCGCCGGCAGGCCTGGAAAACATTCAGTACTTC.

The V call is TRBV28, the J call TRBJ2-6; a weak D match, TRBD1 (6 bases). V dropped 7 bases and J dropped 2 bases, with 12 bases sitting between them. Looked up from germline, CDR1 is MDHEN and CDR2 is SYDVKM. This CDR3 has 15 amino acids. CDR3 in amino acids: CASTYTGTGANVLTF. CDR3 nucleotide sequence: TGTGCCAGCACCTATACAGGGACTGGGGCCAACGTCCTGACTTTC.

The chain is built from TRBV19 and TRBJ1-1; 7 bases line up with TRBD1. The CDR3 has 15 residues. Germline loops: CDR1 LNHDA, CDR2 SQIVND (reference sequence). Unmatched junction bases numbered 4, after V lost 2 bases and J lost 1 base. In DNA, the CDR3 is TGTGCCAGTAGTATAAGACAGGGAACGAACACTGAAGCTTTCTTT. Translated, it gives CASSIRQGTNTEAFF.